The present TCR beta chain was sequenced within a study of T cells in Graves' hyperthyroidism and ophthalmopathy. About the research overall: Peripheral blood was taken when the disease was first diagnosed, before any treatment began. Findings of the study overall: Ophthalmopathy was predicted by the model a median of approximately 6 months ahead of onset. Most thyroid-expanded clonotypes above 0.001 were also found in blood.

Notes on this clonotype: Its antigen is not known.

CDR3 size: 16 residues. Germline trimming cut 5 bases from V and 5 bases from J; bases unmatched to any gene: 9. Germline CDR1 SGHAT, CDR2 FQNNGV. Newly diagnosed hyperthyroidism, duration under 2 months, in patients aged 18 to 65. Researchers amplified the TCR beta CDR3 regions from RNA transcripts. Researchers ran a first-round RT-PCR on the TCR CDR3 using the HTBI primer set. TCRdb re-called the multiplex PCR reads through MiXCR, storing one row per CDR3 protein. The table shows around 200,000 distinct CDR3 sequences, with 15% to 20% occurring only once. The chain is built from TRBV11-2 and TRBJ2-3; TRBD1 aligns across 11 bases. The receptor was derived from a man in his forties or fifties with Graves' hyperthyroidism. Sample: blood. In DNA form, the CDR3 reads TGTGCCAGCAGCCCGGGGACAGGGGGTTTCAAAGATACGCAGTATTTT. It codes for CASSPGTGGFKDTQYF.